The 29 T cell receptor beta chains below were found in one sample sequenced in a study of T cells in Graves' hyperthyroidism and ophthalmopathy. Researchers amplified the TCR beta CDR3 regions from RNA transcripts. First-round RT-PCR of the TCR CDR3 relied on the HTBI primer set. MiXCR, applied by TCRdb to the multiplex PCR reads, yields one record per CDR3 protein. The table lists over 700,000 distinct CDR3 sequences, about two fifths of them singletons, with 8.9% in the top ten. The sequenced sample was blood. The origin of the receptors is a man between 18 and 35 years old with Graves' hyperthyroidism.

With regard to this clonotype: This sequence may be a read error, since a much larger clone differs from it by one base. V gene TRBV2 combines with J gene TRBJ1-1; D is possibly TRBD1 (5 bases). This CDR3 comprises 11 residues. The germline CDR1 and CDR2 sequences are SNHLY and FYNNEI. The CDR3 coding sequence is TGTGCCGGCAGTGGGACCACTGAAGCTTTCTTT. It is translated as CAGSGTTEAFF.

On this clonotype: A single base separates this from a much larger clone, so it may be a read error. This chain uses TRBV24-1 with TRBJ1-1; D unclear. This CDR3 region has 15 residues. Per germline, CDR1 KGHDR and CDR2 SFDVKD. Deletions cut 3 bases from V and 1 base from J, with 11 bases between. DNA for the CDR3: TGTGCCACCAGTGATACAAAACGGGGGAACACTGAAGCTTTCTTT. Its protein is CATSDTKRGNTEAFF.

This clonotype was counted ten times or more. The chain couples TRBV24-1 to TRBJ1-5, with D possibly being TRBD1 (5 bases). This CDR3 region has 17 residues. Trimming took 9 bases from V and 0 from J, leaving 20 bases between them. The germline gives CDR1 KGHDR, CDR2 SFDVKD. In DNA form, the CDR3 reads TGTGCCACCTCTATCGGCGGGGGAGGCCATAGCAATCAGCCCCAGCATTTT. Protein: CATSIGGGGHSNQPQHF.

Many counts were recorded for this clonotype. The chain links TRBV7-9 to TRBJ1-2; D not resolved. In germline, CDR1 is SEHNR, CDR2 FQNEAQ (reference sequence). The CDR3 is 14 amino acids. Trimming removed 2 bases from V and 5 bases from J, with 12 bases in between. CDR3 region: CASSLPAGLYGYTF. CDR3 in DNA: TGTGCCAGCAGCTTACCAGCGGGTCTTTATGGCTACACCTTC. Combining the CDR3 with reference TRBV7-9 and TRBJ1-2 gives the whole variable domain DTGVSQNPRHKITKRGQNVTFRCDPISEHNRLYWYRQTLGQGPEFLTYFQNEAQLEKSRLLSDRFSAERPKGSFSTLEIQRTEQGDSAMYLCASSLPAGLYGYTFGSGTRLTVV.

The chain recombines TRBV29-1 with TRBJ2-2; D is unresolved. Germline CDR1 is SQVTM and CDR2 is ANQGSEA. The CDR3 spans 12 residues. Trimming left V 8 bases short and J 0 bases short, with 7 bases between. The CDR3 bases are TGCAGCATCGACGCGAACACCGGGGAGCTGTTTTTT. Its translation: CSIDANTGELFF.

About this clonotype itself: An end of the junction differs from the germline gene, which may be a read error. The V and J genes are TRBV7-2 and TRBJ1-2; D is possibly TRBD1 (6 bases). The germline gives CDR1 SGHTA, CDR2 FQGNSA. The CDR3 runs 15 residues. The CDR3 loop is CASSQGGIGNYGYTF. CDR3 DNA: TGCGCCAGCAGCCAAGGGGGAATCGGAAACTATGGCTACACCTTC.

This clonotype occurred a few times. V gene TRBV20-1 combines with J gene TRBJ1-1; 7 bases align to TRBD1. Germline V gene lookup returns CDR1 DFQATT and CDR2 SNEGSKA (reference sequence). This CDR3 comprises 13 residues. With 1 base clipped from V and 14 bases from J, the junction kept 13 bases outside the gene matches. The CDR3 DNA follows: TGCAGTGCTAGAGCGGACAGGAACAATGAGCAGTTCTTT. This gives the protein CSARADRNNEQFF.

The table lists this clonotype with many counts. Germline is not matched at one junction end, which may reflect a read error. The chain combines TRBV7-9 with TRBJ1-3; 8 bases align to TRBD1. This CDR3 is 17 amino acids long. CDR1 is SEHNR, CDR2 FQNEAQ, per germline (reference sequence). The CDR3 DNA is TGTGCCAGCAGTTTAGGGTCCAGGGGGCCAGTGGGAAACACCATATATTTT. This codes for CASSLGSRGPVGNTIYF.

This clonotype was detected ten times or more. This rearrangement joins TRBV2 to TRBJ1-1, with D perhaps matching TRBD1 (5 bases). CDR3 length: 12 amino acids. Germline V lookup: CDR1 SNHLY, CDR2 FYNNEI. Trimming shortened V by 10 bases and J by 6 bases, and 15 bases separated the two germline ends. The CDR3 reads CATQGRIAEAFF. In DNA form, the CDR3 reads TGTGCCACCCAGGGTAGGATCGCTGAAGCTTTCTTT.

This chain uses TRBV6-1 with TRBJ1-1; D possibly corresponds to TRBD1 (5 bases). The CDR3 is 13 amino acids. Germline values: CDR1 MNHNS, CDR2 SASEGT. Trimming left V 6 bases short and J 4 bases short, with 12 bases between. The CDR3 loop reads CASRFQGTTEAFF. In DNA form, the CDR3 reads TGTGCCAGCAGATTCCAGGGCACCACTGAAGCTTTCTTT.

The chain is built from TRBV24-1 and TRBJ2-7, with D possibly TRBD2 on 6 matching bases. This CDR3 has 13 residues. The germline gives CDR1 KGHDR, CDR2 SFDVKD. The V gene lost 12 bases and the J gene lost 3 bases, with 17 bases spanning the gap. CDR3 in DNA: TGTGCCTGGAGGGGTGAGGCCTACTACGAGCAGTACTTC. Its translation: CAWRGEAYYEQYF.

V is TRBV29-1 and J is TRBJ2-1; D gene uncertain. V lost 0 bases and J lost 1, with 7 bases in between. This CDR3 is built from 14 residues. Germline CDR1 is SQVTM and CDR2 is ANQGSEA. The CDR3 sequence: CSVEEVGSYNEQFF. The DNA of the CDR3 is TGCAGCGTTGAAGAAGTAGGGTCCTACAATGAGCAGTTCTTC.

The chain joins TRBV29-1 to TRBJ1-4; 7 bases fit TRBD1. With V trimmed by 6 bases and J by 6 bases, 7 bases remained unmatched. The CDR3 loop spans 13 amino acids. Germline CDR1 SQVTM, CDR2 ANQGSEA. The CDR3 bases are TGCAGCGTCCGACAGGGACCGGATGAAAAACTGTTTTTT. Protein: CSVRQGPDEKLFF.

This clonotype was counted ten times or more. The V and J genes are TRBV11-2 and TRBJ1-3, with D perhaps matching TRBD1 (5 bases). Germline V gene lookup returns CDR1 SGHAT and CDR2 FQNNGV. V was clipped by 5 bases and J by 4 bases, with 9 bases between them. The CDR3 is 13 amino acids. The CDR3 coding sequence is TGTGCCAGCAGCCCCTGGACAGGAAACACCATATATTTT. This translates into CASSPWTGNTIYF.

This clonotype was seen ten or more times. The chain is built from TRBV20-1 and TRBJ1-1; 9 bases agree with TRBD1. From germline, CDR1 is DFQATT and CDR2 SNEGSKA (reference sequence). There are 15 residues in the CDR3. V was pared by 6 bases and J by 4 bases, with 12 bases of the junction left unmatched. CDR3 nucleotides: TGCAGTGCGATCCCCGGGGACAGGGTATCCACTGAAGCTTTCTTT. Encoded protein: CSAIPGDRVSTEAFF.

In this sample, this clonotype turned up a few times. The chain is built from TRBV13 and TRBJ2-7; D unresolved. V was cut by 6 bases and J by 1 base, with 10 bases left in between. There are 13 residues in the CDR3. Germline CDR1 PRHDT, CDR2 FYEKMQ (reference sequence). CDR3 in amino acids: CASSSGFSYEQYF. The CDR3, as DNA: TGTGCCAGCAGTTCCGGGTTTTCCTACGAGCAGTACTTC.

This clonotype was counted only a few times. This rearrangement joins TRBV7-9 to TRBJ1-1; 7 nucleotides agree with TRBD1. Germline assignment: CDR1 SEHNR and CDR2 FQNEAQ (reference sequence). V lost 5 bases, J lost 4 bases, and 7 bases stayed unmatched. This CDR3 region has 14 residues. The DNA for the CDR3 is TGTGCCAGCAGCGACGGACAGGCGGGCACTGAAGCTTTCTTT. It is translated as CASSDGQAGTEAFF.

V and J are TRBV6-5 and TRBJ1-6; D not certain. The CDR3 totals 16 residues. V was pared by 8 bases and J by 6 bases, with 20 bases between. CDR1 is MNHEY and CDR2 is SVGAGI in the germline V gene. CDR3: CASVLEHSRFNSPLHF. Here the CDR3 DNA reads TGTGCCAGCGTCTTAGAGCATTCCCGCTTTAATTCACCCCTCCACTTT.

The chain carries TRBV3-2 and TRBJ1-6; TRBD1 is the table's D call, not checked against the DNA. TRBV3-2 is described as a pseudogene. The CDR3 sequence is 13 residues long. CDR3 sequence (DNA): TGTGCCAGCAGCCAAGGACAGGGCTGGTCCCTCCACTTT. This sequence encodes CASSQGQGWSLHF.

At least ten counts were recorded for this clonotype. For the CDR3, the DNA is TGCAGCGCGGACGGTGGAGGAAACACCATATATTTT. Translating it yields CSADGGGNTIYF. This rearrangement joins TRBV29-1 to TRBJ1-3; D remains unclear. V was clipped by 7 bases and J by 4 bases, with 11 bases between them. This CDR3 region has 12 residues. Germline V CDR1 and CDR2: SQVTM, ANQGSEA. The entire variable domain, with the rest obtained from reference TRBV29-1 and TRBJ1-3, is as follows: SAVISQKPSRDICQRGTSLTIQCQVDSQVTMMFWYRQQPGQSLTLIATANQGSEATYESGFVIDKFPISRPNLTFSTLTVSNMSPEDSSIYLCSADGGGNTIYFGEGSWLTVV.

V gene TRBV29-1 combines with J gene TRBJ1-2; TRBD1 is a possible D gene (6 bases). The CDR3 has 13 amino acids. Trimming cost V 1 base and J 4 bases, with 10 bases left between them. CDR1 and CDR2 from the germline V gene are SQVTM and ANQGSEA. The CDR3 here is CSVEGQAFYGYTF. CDR3 bases: TGCAGCGTTGAAGGACAGGCATTCTATGGCTACACCTTC.

J is TRBJ1-1 and V is TRBV6-6; D unresolved. This CDR3 is 13 amino acids long. Germline V lookup: CDR1 MNHNY, CDR2 SVGAGI (reference sequence). V shed 6 bases and J shed 2 bases, with 10 bases lying between them. The CDR3 is CASRTSINTEAFF. The CDR3, as DNA: TGTGCCAGCAGAACGTCCATAAACACTGAAGCTTTCTTT.

This chain connects TRBV7-9 to TRBJ2-7; D is perhaps TRBD1 or TRBD2 (7 bases each). Trimming stripped 3 bases from V and 3 bases from J, with 18 bases between. The CDR3 is made up of 16 amino acids. CDR1 is SEHNR and CDR2 is FQNEAQ in the germline V gene (reference sequence). CDR3 DNA sequence: TGTGCCAGCAGCTTCGGGGGGCAGGGGGGTATCTACGAGCAGTACTTC. It translates to CASSFGGQGGIYEQYF.

The rearrangement joins TRBV2 to TRBJ1-2; TRBD1 matches at 7 bases. V trimming: 7 bases; J trimming: 4 bases; junction bases outside the gene matches: 6. The germline V gene encodes CDR1 SNHLY and CDR2 FYNNEI. The CDR3 is made up of 13 amino acids. The CDR3 loop is CASIGDSIYGYTF. In nucleotides, the CDR3 is TGTGCCAGCATCGGGGACAGTATCTATGGCTACACCTTC.

The genes are TRBV20-1 and TRBJ1-4, with a weak D call TRBD1 (6 bases). Trimming stripped 3 bases from V and 8 bases from J, with 13 bases between. Per germline, CDR1 DFQATT and CDR2 SNEGSKA (reference sequence). The CDR3 consists of 13 residues. This CDR3 is CSASRQAGEKLFF. The DNA for the CDR3 is TGCAGTGCTAGCCGACAGGCGGGGGAAAAACTGTTTTTT.

The chain is built from TRBV29-1 and TRBJ1-5; possible D gene TRBD1, 5 bases. The ends were cut back, 1 base at V and 11 bases at J, with 9 bases in the middle. The CDR3 is 11 amino acids. CDR1 SQVTM and CDR2 ANQGSEA come from the germline V gene. CDR3 protein: CSVEVGTSQHF. CDR3 coding DNA: TGCAGCGTTGAAGTTGGGACGTCCCAGCATTTT. The full variable domain, rest sourced from reference TRBV29-1 and TRBJ1-5, is SAVISQKPSRDICQRGTSLTIQCQVDSQVTMMFWYRQQPGQSLTLIATANQGSEATYESGFVIDKFPISRPNLTFSTLTVSNMSPEDSSIYLCSVEVGTSQHFGDGTRLSIL.

This chain links TRBV12-3 or TRBV12-4 with TRBJ2-5; D unclear. CDR3 length equals 15 residues. Trimming left V 1 base short and J 2 bases short, with 11 bases between. CDR3 in DNA: TGTGCCAGCAGTTTAGGGGTAACAACTCAAGAGACCCAGTACTTC. It specifies CASSLGVTTQETQYF.

This clonotype was recorded many times. The CDR3 DNA sequence: TGTGCCAGCAGCTCGGGACGGTCTACCGCGGAGACCCAGTACTTC. Translating gives CASSSGRSTAETQYF. The V and J genes are TRBV7-6 and TRBJ2-5; possibly TRBD1 or TRBD2 for D (5 bases each). The V end was cut by 4 bases, the J end by 5 bases, with 17 bases between. CDR1 is SGHVS, CDR2 FNYEAQ, per germline. The length of the CDR3 is 15 residues.

This clonotype has ten or more counts. This chain links TRBV7-2 with TRBJ1-1; D uncertain. V was clipped by 1 base and J by 0 bases, with 6 bases between them. Germline V gives CDR1 SGHTA, CDR2 FQGNSA. The CDR3 is 14 amino acids. The CDR3 is CASSLGWLNTEAFF. The CDR3 DNA sequence: TGTGCCAGCAGCTTAGGGTGGCTGAACACTGAAGCTTTCTTT.